The rows below give T cell receptor beta chains drawn from one sample of a study of T cell responses to AZD1222 COVID-19 vaccine. The data were produced by immunoSEQ multiplex PCR, yet TCRdb's version contains in-frame clones alone and is incomplete. The table lists 110,000 to 150,000 clones, 90% to 95% of them singletons. This sample comprised peripheral blood, obtained after recovery from COVID-19. The receptors come from an adult who had recovered from COVID-19. Both conserved end residues are part of each CDR3. Each record gives: J gene, clone size, D gene, V gene, CDR3 DNA, CDR3 protein. A D gene is named only where the DNA matches it firmly. Not all rows give a size; the values are once, few, many and, for expanded clones, a class.

j_call: TRBJ2-5
clone_size: -
d_call: -
v_call: TRBV19
cdr3_nt: TGTGCCAGTAGTATCTCCTCCGGGACCCCAGGGGGGATACAAGAGACCCAGTACTTC
cdr3_aa: CASSISSGTPGGIQETQYF

j_call: TRBJ1-1
clone_size: -
d_call: -
v_call: TRBV19
cdr3_nt: TGTGCCAGTAGTATTTCGGGGTTCACTTCTGAAGCTTTCTTT
cdr3_aa: CASSISGFTSEAFF

j_call: TRBJ1-2
clone_size: once
d_call: TRBD1
v_call: TRBV29-1
cdr3_nt: TGCAGCGTTGAGCAGACAGGGATCGGCTATGGCTACACCTTC
cdr3_aa: CSVEQTGIGYGYTF

j_call: TRBJ1-2
clone_size: -
d_call: -
v_call: TRBV12-3/TRBV12-4
cdr3_nt: TGTGCCAGCAGTTTAAGAGGAGGTTATGGCTACACCTTC
cdr3_aa: CASSLRGGYGYTF

j_call: TRBJ2-3
clone_size: once
d_call: -
v_call: TRBV5-1
cdr3_nt: TGCGCCAGCAGGGATCAAGTCCGGACCAGAGTCTCCCCCCTCACAGATACGCAGTATTTT
cdr3_aa: CASRDQVRTRVSPLTDTQYF

j_call: TRBJ2-1
clone_size: -
d_call: -
v_call: TRBV29-1
cdr3_nt: TGCAGCGTTCGGGGGCTTTTAGATAATGAGCAGTTCTTC
cdr3_aa: CSVRGLLDNEQFF

j_call: TRBJ1-2
clone_size: -
d_call: TRBD1
v_call: TRBV5-1
cdr3_nt: TGCGCCAGCAGCCCGAGTGGGACAGCGCTCAATGGCTACACCTTC
cdr3_aa: CASSPSGTALNGYTF

j_call: TRBJ2-1
clone_size: -
d_call: -
v_call: TRBV13
cdr3_nt: TGTGCCAGCAGCGTTTATTATGGGGACCTCTCAGAAATCTACAATGAGCAGTTCTTC
cdr3_aa: CASSVYYGDLSEIYNEQFF

j_call: TRBJ1-3
clone_size: -
d_call: -
v_call: TRBV28
cdr3_nt: TGTGCCAGCAGTTTGGACAGCTCTGGAAACACCATATATTTT
cdr3_aa: CASSLDSSGNTIYF

j_call: TRBJ2-7
clone_size: -
d_call: TRBD2
v_call: TRBV5-1
cdr3_nt: TGCGCCAGCAGCTGGGGACTAGCGAGCGAGCAGTACTTC
cdr3_aa: CASSWGLASEQYF

j_call: TRBJ2-2
clone_size: -
d_call: -
v_call: TRBV5-5
cdr3_nt: TGTGCCAGCAGCTTTAGGCAGGGGAACACCGGGGAGCTGTTTTTT
cdr3_aa: CASSFRQGNTGELFF

j_call: TRBJ1-2
clone_size: -
d_call: -
v_call: TRBV18
cdr3_nt: TGTGCCAGCTCACCAGACAGATCCTATGGCTACACCTTC
cdr3_aa: CASSPDRSYGYTF

j_call: TRBJ2-7
clone_size: -
d_call: -
v_call: TRBV2
cdr3_nt: TGTGCCAGCCATCTGAGGGACGAGCAGTACTTC
cdr3_aa: CASHLRDEQYF

j_call: TRBJ2-5
clone_size: -
d_call: TRBD1
v_call: TRBV30
cdr3_nt: TGTGCCTGGAGTGTAAAGGGACAGGGGGAAGAGACCCAGTACTTC
cdr3_aa: CAWSVKGQGEETQYF

j_call: TRBJ1-6
clone_size: -
d_call: -
v_call: TRBV11-1
cdr3_nt: TGTGCCAGCAGCTTCAACGATAATTCACCCCTCCACTTT
cdr3_aa: CASSFNDNSPLHF

j_call: TRBJ2-7
clone_size: -
d_call: -
v_call: TRBV3-1/TRBV3-2
cdr3_nt: TGTGCCAGCAGCCGACTAGTTAGCAAGGGATACGAGCAGTACTTC
cdr3_aa: CASSRLVSKGYEQYF

j_call: TRBJ1-3
clone_size: -
d_call: -
v_call: TRBV7-8
cdr3_nt: TGTGCCAGCAGCTTAGGGGCTGGAAACACCATATATTTT
cdr3_aa: CASSLGAGNTIYF

j_call: TRBJ1-2
clone_size: once
d_call: -
v_call: TRBV6-1
cdr3_nt: TGTGCCAGCAGTGAAAACAGTAACTATGGCTACACCTTC
cdr3_aa: CASSENSNYGYTF

j_call: TRBJ2-3
clone_size: -
d_call: -
v_call: TRBV5-1
cdr3_nt: TGCGCCAGCAGCTCGGACCCCGGCGGCACAGATACGCAGTATTTT
cdr3_aa: CASSSDPGGTDTQYF

j_call: TRBJ1-2
clone_size: -
d_call: -
v_call: TRBV5-8
cdr3_nt: TGTGCCAGCAGCTTGTGGTTGTGGTCGGGGAGGGGAAATGACTATGGCTACACCTTC
cdr3_aa: CASSLWLWSGRGNDYGYTF

j_call: TRBJ2-3
clone_size: -
d_call: -
v_call: TRBV12-3/TRBV12-4
cdr3_nt: TGTGCCAGCAGTTTGCCCGTTACAGATACGCAGTATTTT
cdr3_aa: CASSLPVTDTQYF

j_call: TRBJ2-1
clone_size: -
d_call: TRBD2
v_call: TRBV10-2
cdr3_nt: TGCGCCAGCAGTGGGGCGGGAGGGCCCTACAATGAGCAGTTCTTC
cdr3_aa: CASSGAGGPYNEQFF

j_call: TRBJ2-5
clone_size: -
d_call: TRBD1
v_call: TRBV5-4
cdr3_nt: TGTGCCAGCAGCTTAACAGGGGGCGCTGAGACCCAGTACTTC
cdr3_aa: CASSLTGGAETQYF

j_call: TRBJ2-4
clone_size: -
d_call: TRBD2
v_call: TRBV7-9
cdr3_nt: TGTGCCAGCAGCTTACTAGCGGGAGTGTCGGAAAACATTCAGTACTTC
cdr3_aa: CASSLLAGVSENIQYF

j_call: TRBJ2-2
clone_size: once
d_call: TRBD1
v_call: TRBV19
cdr3_nt: TGTGCCAGTAGTATAAGTGGACAGGGAGCCACCACCGGGGAGCTGTTTTTT
cdr3_aa: CASSISGQGATTGELFF

j_call: TRBJ2-4
clone_size: -
d_call: -
v_call: TRBV12-5
cdr3_nt: TGTGCTAGTGGGCTCTTACCCATTCAGTACTTC
cdr3_aa: CASGLLPIQYF

j_call: TRBJ1-1
clone_size: -
d_call: -
v_call: TRBV27
cdr3_nt: TGTGCCAGCAGCAGGAACCCGACAGTGAACACTGAAGCTTTCTTT
cdr3_aa: CASSRNPTVNTEAFF

j_call: TRBJ2-1
clone_size: -
d_call: -
v_call: TRBV19
cdr3_nt: TGTGCCAGTAGTATTCAGGTCTCCTACAATGAGCAGTTCTTC
cdr3_aa: CASSIQVSYNEQFF

j_call: TRBJ1-2
clone_size: -
d_call: -
v_call: TRBV20-1
cdr3_nt: TGCAGTGCTAGCGCCCTCTATGGCTACACCTTC
cdr3_aa: CSASALYGYTF

j_call: TRBJ1-1
clone_size: once
d_call: TRBD1
v_call: TRBV3-1/TRBV3-2
cdr3_nt: TGTGCCAGCAGCCGTCGACAGGGGGCAGACACTGAAGCTTTCTTT
cdr3_aa: CASSRRQGADTEAFF

j_call: TRBJ2-7
clone_size: -
d_call: -
v_call: TRBV28
cdr3_nt: TGTGCCAGCAGTGCCTACAGGGCCCTAACCTACGAGCAGTACTTC
cdr3_aa: CASSAYRALTYEQYF

j_call: TRBJ2-7
clone_size: -
d_call: -
v_call: TRBV4-1
cdr3_nt: TGCGCCAGCAGCCAAGAGGGGAACTACGAGCAGTACTTC
cdr3_aa: CASSQEGNYEQYF

j_call: TRBJ1-2
clone_size: once
d_call: TRBD1
v_call: TRBV29-1
cdr3_nt: TGCAGCGTGGATCAACCGGGACAGGGACTCTATGGCTACACCTTC
cdr3_aa: CSVDQPGQGLYGYTF

j_call: TRBJ1-1
clone_size: -
d_call: -
v_call: TRBV3-1/TRBV3-2
cdr3_nt: TGTGCCAGCAGCCAAAAGCGGACTGAAGCTTTCTTT
cdr3_aa: CASSQKRTEAFF

j_call: TRBJ1-1
clone_size: -
d_call: -
v_call: TRBV27
cdr3_nt: TGTGCCAGCAGGCAGACAATGAGACAGAACACTGAAGCTTTCTTT
cdr3_aa: CASRQTMRQNTEAFF

j_call: TRBJ2-7
clone_size: -
d_call: -
v_call: TRBV28
cdr3_nt: TGTGCCAGCAGTTCCGCCGGCAGGAACTACGAGCAGTACTTC
cdr3_aa: CASSSAGRNYEQYF

j_call: TRBJ1-2
clone_size: -
d_call: -
v_call: TRBV2
cdr3_nt: TGTGCCAGCAGTGAGGGGGAGGATGGCTACACCTTC
cdr3_aa: CASSEGEDGYTF

j_call: TRBJ1-2
clone_size: -
d_call: -
v_call: TRBV5-5
cdr3_nt: TGTGCCAGCAGCTTGGGACTGCCTGGGGAGAGGACCCCCCGCTATGGCTACACCTTC
cdr3_aa: CASSLGLPGERTPRYGYTF

j_call: TRBJ2-4
clone_size: once
d_call: -
v_call: TRBV24-1
cdr3_nt: TGTGCCACCAGTGACCCTTCGGGAGCCAAAAACATTCAGTACTTC
cdr3_aa: CATSDPSGAKNIQYF

j_call: TRBJ1-1
clone_size: -
d_call: -
v_call: TRBV5-1
cdr3_nt: TGCGCCAGCAGCTTCGGGTCGGGGTCAACTGAAGCTTTCTTT
cdr3_aa: CASSFGSGSTEAFF

j_call: TRBJ1-2
clone_size: -
d_call: -
v_call: TRBV2
cdr3_nt: TGTGCCAGCAGCCCAACGACAGGTCACGGCTATGGCTACACCTTC
cdr3_aa: CASSPTTGHGYGYTF

j_call: TRBJ2-7
clone_size: -
d_call: TRBD1
v_call: TRBV4-1
cdr3_nt: TGCGCCAGCAGCCAAGATGGCGGGACAGGGTACGAGCAGTACTTC
cdr3_aa: CASSQDGGTGYEQYF

j_call: TRBJ1-5
clone_size: -
d_call: -
v_call: TRBV10-1
cdr3_nt: TGCGCCGCTCCTCGCCCGGCGCCTTTT
cdr3_aa: CAAPRPAPF

j_call: TRBJ2-7
clone_size: -
d_call: -
v_call: TRBV6-2/TRBV6-3
cdr3_nt: TGTGCCAGCAGTTACCTCTTACAGGTCTCCTACGAGCAGTACTTC
cdr3_aa: CASSYLLQVSYEQYF

j_call: TRBJ2-5
clone_size: -
d_call: TRBD1
v_call: TRBV5-1
cdr3_nt: TGCGCCAGCAGCTTAGGGACAGGGTCTCAAGAGACCCAGTACTTC
cdr3_aa: CASSLGTGSQETQYF

j_call: TRBJ2-2
clone_size: -
d_call: TRBD2
v_call: TRBV7-3
cdr3_nt: TGTGCCAGCAGCTCCTTACCTAGCGGGAGGCCCCACGGCGGGGAGCTGTTTTTT
cdr3_aa: CASSSLPSGRPHGGELFF

j_call: TRBJ2-7
clone_size: -
d_call: -
v_call: TRBV3-1/TRBV3-2
cdr3_nt: TGTGCCAGCAGCCAAGGTCCGGGGACCTCCTACGAGCAGTACTTC
cdr3_aa: CASSQGPGTSYEQYF

j_call: TRBJ2-5
clone_size: -
d_call: TRBD2
v_call: TRBV7-8
cdr3_nt: TGTGCCAGCAGCACCCGGGGGAGGGCCGGGGGAGAGACCCAGTACTTC
cdr3_aa: CASSTRGRAGGETQYF

j_call: TRBJ1-2
clone_size: few
d_call: -
v_call: TRBV12-3/TRBV12-4
cdr3_nt: TGTGCCAGCAGTTTCACAGCTAACTATGGCTACACCTTC
cdr3_aa: CASSFTANYGYTF

j_call: TRBJ2-7
clone_size: -
d_call: -
v_call: TRBV5-1
cdr3_nt: TGCGCCACCCGGTCGGGGAGCTCCTACGAGCAGTACTTC
cdr3_aa: CATRSGSSYEQYF

j_call: TRBJ2-1
clone_size: -
d_call: -
v_call: TRBV27
cdr3_nt: TGTGCCAGCAGTCTCGTTGGAAGGCCTCTTGAGCAGTTCTTC
cdr3_aa: CASSLVGRPLEQFF

j_call: TRBJ1-4
clone_size: -
d_call: TRBD1
v_call: TRBV5-1
cdr3_nt: TGCGCCAGCAGCGCGGACAGGGGACATGAAAAACTGTTTTTT
cdr3_aa: CASSADRGHEKLFF

j_call: TRBJ1-2
clone_size: -
d_call: TRBD1
v_call: TRBV18
cdr3_nt: TGTGCCAGCTCACCTTCACAGGGGGCGGACTATGGCTACACCTTC
cdr3_aa: CASSPSQGADYGYTF

j_call: TRBJ1-4
clone_size: -
d_call: -
v_call: TRBV18
cdr3_nt: TGTGCCAGCTCACCAGCCGGGTCCCTTATAACACTGTTTTTT
cdr3_aa: CASSPAGSLITLFF

j_call: TRBJ2-1
clone_size: -
d_call: -
v_call: TRBV9
cdr3_nt: TGTGCCAGCAGCCCGGCAGGAGGCAATGAGCAGTTCTTC
cdr3_aa: CASSPAGGNEQFF